These 7 T cell receptor beta chains share one sample of origin, sequenced in a study of blood T cell repertoires in COVID-19. Measured with immunoSEQ multiplex PCR; TCRdb has only the in-frame clones, and not every one. The sample includes around 300,000 clones, roughly 86% of them seen just once. The sample taken for sequencing was PBMCs or T cells enriched from blood (not recorded which). The receptor source for this set is a woman aged 30 to 39 who had recovered from COVID-19.

The chain uses TRBV5-1 and TRBJ1-5; D is unclear. Trimming removed 2 bases at V and 9 bases at J, with 21 bases between. Germline loops: CDR1 SGHRS, CDR2 YFSETQ. This CDR3 contains 16 residues. CDR3 DNA: TGCGCCAGCAGCTTCGGCCCCAGGAACCGCCTCCGGCCCCAGCATTTT. Protein sequence: CASSFGPRNRLRPQHF.

The rearrangement uses TRBV28 and TRBJ2-1; D not certain. The CDR3 extends over 14 amino acids. Germline-derived CDR1 and CDR2 are MDHEN and SYDVKM. Trimming took off 5 bases at V and 7 bases at J, with 15 bases between the two ends. As DNA, the CDR3 is TGTGCCAGCAGTCCACACTATATTGGGAATGAGCAGTTCTTC. Translating gives CASSPHYIGNEQFF.

The rearrangement joins TRBV11-3 to TRBJ2-1, with TRBD2 matching 7 bases. This CDR3 region has 15 residues. The germline V gene has CDR1 SGHNT and CDR2 YENEEA. The J segment lost 6 bases and the V segment lost 5 bases, leaving 10 bases of the junction unmatched. The CDR3 region has the DNA TGTGCCAGCAGCCCTGAGGGCGGGGGTGTCAATGAGCAGTTCTTC. As protein: CASSPEGGGVNEQFF.

The chain has TRBV7-9 and TRBJ1-5; D ambiguous. The V gene's germline CDR1 is SEHNR and CDR2 FQNEAQ (reference sequence). V was cut by 5 bases and J by 2 bases, with 4 bases left in between. This CDR3 is built from 12 residues. As DNA, the CDR3 is TGTGCCAGCAGCATCGGCAATCAGCCCCAGCATTTT. As protein: CASSIGNQPQHF.

The V and J genes are TRBV2 and TRBJ1-1; D is ambiguous. V was shortened by 2 bases and J by 1 base, with 5 bases between the two germline ends. CDR3 length equals 13 residues. Per the germline V gene, CDR1 is SNHLY and CDR2 is FYNNEI. This chain's CDR3 is CASSEIQNTEAFF. CDR3 DNA: TGTGCCAGCAGTGAAATCCAGAACACTGAAGCTTTCTTT. Filled out from reference TRBV2 and TRBJ1-1, the complete variable domain reads EPEVTQTPSHQVTQMGQEVILRCVPISNHLYFYWYRQILGQKVEFLVSFYNNEISEKSEIFDDQFSVERPDGSNFTLKIRSTKLEDSAMYFCASSEIQNTEAFFGQGTRLTVV.

Concerning this clone itself: The sample has other DNA sequences that encode this CDR3 too. V gene TRBV9 combines with J gene TRBJ2-7; no clear D. CDR1 and CDR2 from the germline V gene are SGDLS and YYNGEE. This CDR3 spans 14 amino acids. V was pared by 0 bases and J by 1 base, with 8 bases between. The CDR3 DNA sequence: TGTGCCAGCAGCGTAGTGGGCAGTTCCTACGAGCAGTACTTC. Protein product: CASSVVGSSYEQYF.

This clone was seen a few times. V is TRBV21-1 and J is TRBJ2-5; the table assigns TRBD1, which was not confirmed against the DNA. TRBV21-1 is a pseudogene segment. CDR3 length equals 20 residues. The CDR3, as DNA: TGTGCCAGCAGCAAAGCCGAATATGGTGGGGGCAGGTTTGAGGGAGAGACCCAGTACTTC. It encodes CASSKAEYGGGRFEGETQYF.